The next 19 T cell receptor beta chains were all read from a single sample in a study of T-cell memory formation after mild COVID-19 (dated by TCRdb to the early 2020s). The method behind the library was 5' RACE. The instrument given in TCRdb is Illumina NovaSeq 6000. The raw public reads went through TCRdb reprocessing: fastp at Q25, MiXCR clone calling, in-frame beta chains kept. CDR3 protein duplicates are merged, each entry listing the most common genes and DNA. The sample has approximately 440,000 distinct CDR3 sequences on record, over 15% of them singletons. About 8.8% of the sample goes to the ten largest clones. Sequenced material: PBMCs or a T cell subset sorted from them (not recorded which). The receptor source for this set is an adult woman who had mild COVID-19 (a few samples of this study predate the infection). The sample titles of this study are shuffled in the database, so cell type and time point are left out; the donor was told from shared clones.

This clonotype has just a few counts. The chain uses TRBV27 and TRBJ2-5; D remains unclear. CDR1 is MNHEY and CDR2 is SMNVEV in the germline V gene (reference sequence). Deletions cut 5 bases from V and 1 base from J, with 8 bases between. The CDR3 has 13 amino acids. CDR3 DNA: TGTGCCAGCAGTACTCCGACCCAAGAGACCCAGTACTTC. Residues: CASSTPTQETQYF.

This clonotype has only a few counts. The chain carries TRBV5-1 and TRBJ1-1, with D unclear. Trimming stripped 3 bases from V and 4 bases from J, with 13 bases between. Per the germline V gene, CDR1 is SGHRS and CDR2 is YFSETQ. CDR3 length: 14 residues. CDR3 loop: CASSSLQYGTEAFF. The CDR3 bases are TGCGCCAGCAGCTCCCTCCAATACGGCACTGAAGCTTTCTTT.

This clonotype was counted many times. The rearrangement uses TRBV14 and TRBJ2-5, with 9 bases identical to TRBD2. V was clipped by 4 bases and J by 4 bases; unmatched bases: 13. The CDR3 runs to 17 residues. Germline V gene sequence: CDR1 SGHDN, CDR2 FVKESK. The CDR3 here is CASSRGPGGGASETQYF. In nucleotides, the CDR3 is TGTGCCAGCAGCCGGGGACCAGGCGGGGGGGCCTCAGAGACCCAGTACTTC. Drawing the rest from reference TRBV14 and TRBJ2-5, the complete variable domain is EAGVTQFPSHSVIEKGQTVTLRCDPISGHDNLYWYRRVMGKEIKFLLHFVKESKQDESGMPNNRFLAERTGGTYSTLKVQPAELEDSGVYFCASSRGPGGGASETQYFGPGTRLLVL.

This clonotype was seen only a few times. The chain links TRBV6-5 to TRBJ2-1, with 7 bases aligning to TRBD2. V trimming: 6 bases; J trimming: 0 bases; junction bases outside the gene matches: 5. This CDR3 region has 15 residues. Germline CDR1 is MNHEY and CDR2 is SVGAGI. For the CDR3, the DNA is TGTGCCAGCAGAGCCGAGCGGGGCTCCTACAATGAGCAGTTCTTC. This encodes CASRAERGSYNEQFF.

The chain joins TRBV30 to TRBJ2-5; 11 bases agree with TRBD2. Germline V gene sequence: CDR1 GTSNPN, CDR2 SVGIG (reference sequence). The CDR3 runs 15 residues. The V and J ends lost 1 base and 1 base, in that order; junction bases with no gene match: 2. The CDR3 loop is CAWSGLAGSQETQYF. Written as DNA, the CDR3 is TGTGCCTGGAGTGGACTAGCGGGGAGCCAAGAGACCCAGTACTTC.

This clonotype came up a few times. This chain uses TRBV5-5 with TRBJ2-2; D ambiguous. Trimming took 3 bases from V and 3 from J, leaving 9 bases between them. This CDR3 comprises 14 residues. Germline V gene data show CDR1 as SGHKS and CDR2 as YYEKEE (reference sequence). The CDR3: CASSCRGDTGELFF. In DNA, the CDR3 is TGTGCCAGCAGCTGTAGAGGAGACACCGGGGAGCTGTTTTTT.

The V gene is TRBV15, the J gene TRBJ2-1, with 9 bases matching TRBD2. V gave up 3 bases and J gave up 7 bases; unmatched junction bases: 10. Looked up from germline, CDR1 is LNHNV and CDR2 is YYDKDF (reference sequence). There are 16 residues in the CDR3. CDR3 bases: TGTGCCACCAGCAGTGGCGGGAGGGCCACTCCGAATGAGCAGTTCTTC. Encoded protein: CATSSGGRATPNEQFF. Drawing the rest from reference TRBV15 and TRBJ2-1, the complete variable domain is DAMVIQNPRYQVTQFGKPVTLSCSQTLNHNVMYWYQQKSSQAPKLLFHYYDKDFNNEADTPDNFQSRRPNTSFCFLDIRSPGLGDTAMYLCATSSGGRATPNEQFFGPGTRLTVL.

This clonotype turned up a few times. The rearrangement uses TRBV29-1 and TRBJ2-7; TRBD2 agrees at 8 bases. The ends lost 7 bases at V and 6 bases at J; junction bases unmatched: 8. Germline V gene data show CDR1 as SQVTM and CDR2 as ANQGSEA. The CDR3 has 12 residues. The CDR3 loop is CSATSGGTEQYF. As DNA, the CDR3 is TGCAGCGCCACGTCGGGAGGGACCGAGCAGTACTTC.

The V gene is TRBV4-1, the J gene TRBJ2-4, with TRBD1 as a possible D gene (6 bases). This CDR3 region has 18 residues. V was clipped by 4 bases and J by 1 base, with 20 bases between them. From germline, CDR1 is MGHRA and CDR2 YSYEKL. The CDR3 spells CASSRGGGLALAKNIQYF. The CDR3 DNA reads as TGCGCCAGCAGCCGGGGTGGGGGCCTCGCTCTGGCCAAAAACATTCAGTACTTC.

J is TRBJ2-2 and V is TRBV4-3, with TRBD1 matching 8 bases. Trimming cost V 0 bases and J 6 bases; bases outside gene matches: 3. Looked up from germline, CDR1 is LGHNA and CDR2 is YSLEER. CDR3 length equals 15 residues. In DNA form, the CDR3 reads TGCGCCAGCAGCCAAGACAGGGGGCGATCCGGGGAGCTGTTTTTT. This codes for CASSQDRGRSGELFF.

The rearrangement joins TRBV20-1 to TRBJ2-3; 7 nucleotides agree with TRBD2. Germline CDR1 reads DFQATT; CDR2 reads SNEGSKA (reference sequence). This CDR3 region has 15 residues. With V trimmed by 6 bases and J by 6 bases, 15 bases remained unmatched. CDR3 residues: CSALRPSGSHDTQYF. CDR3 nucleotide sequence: TGCAGTGCATTAAGGCCTAGCGGAAGCCACGATACGCAGTATTTT.

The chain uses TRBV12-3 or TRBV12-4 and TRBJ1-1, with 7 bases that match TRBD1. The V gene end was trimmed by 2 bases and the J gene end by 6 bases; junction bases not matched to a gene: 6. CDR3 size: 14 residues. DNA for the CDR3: TGTGCCAGCAGTTTAAAGGGGGCGGGGGCTGAAGCTTTCTTT. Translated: CASSLKGAGAEAFF.

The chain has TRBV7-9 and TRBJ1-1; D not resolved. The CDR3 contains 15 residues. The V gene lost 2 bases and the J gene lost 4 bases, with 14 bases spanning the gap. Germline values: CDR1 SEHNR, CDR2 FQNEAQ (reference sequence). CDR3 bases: TGTGCCAGCAGCTTATCTACGCTCGGTCCCACTGAAGCTTTCTTT. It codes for CASSLSTLGPTEAFF.

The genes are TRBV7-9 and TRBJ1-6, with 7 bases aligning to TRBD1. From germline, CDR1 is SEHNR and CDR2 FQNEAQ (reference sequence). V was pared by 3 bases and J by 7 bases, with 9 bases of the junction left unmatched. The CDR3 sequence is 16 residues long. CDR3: CASSLISGTVNSPLHF. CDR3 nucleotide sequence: TGTGCCAGCAGCTTGATCTCCGGGACAGTGAATTCACCCCTCCACTTT.

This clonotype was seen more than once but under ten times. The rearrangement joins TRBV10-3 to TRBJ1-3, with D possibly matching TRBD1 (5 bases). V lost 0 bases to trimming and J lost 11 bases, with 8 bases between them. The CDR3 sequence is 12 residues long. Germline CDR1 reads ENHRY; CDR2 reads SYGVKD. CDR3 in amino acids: CAISESRDAIYF. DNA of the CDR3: TGTGCCATCAGTGAGTCTCGGGACGCCATATATTTT.

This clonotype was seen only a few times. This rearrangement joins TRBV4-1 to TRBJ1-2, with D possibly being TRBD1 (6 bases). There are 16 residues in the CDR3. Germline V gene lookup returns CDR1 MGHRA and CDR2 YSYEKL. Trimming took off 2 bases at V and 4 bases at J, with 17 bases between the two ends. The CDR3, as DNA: TGCGCCAGCAGCCAACCGTCCGATTGGGGGGCCTATGGCTACACCTTC. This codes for CASSQPSDWGAYGYTF.

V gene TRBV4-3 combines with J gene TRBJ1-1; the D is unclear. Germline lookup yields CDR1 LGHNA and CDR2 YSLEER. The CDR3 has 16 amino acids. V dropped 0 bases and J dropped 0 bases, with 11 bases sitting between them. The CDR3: CASSQDLWVMNTEAFF. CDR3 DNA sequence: TGCGCCAGCAGCCAAGATCTTTGGGTCATGAACACTGAAGCTTTCTTT.

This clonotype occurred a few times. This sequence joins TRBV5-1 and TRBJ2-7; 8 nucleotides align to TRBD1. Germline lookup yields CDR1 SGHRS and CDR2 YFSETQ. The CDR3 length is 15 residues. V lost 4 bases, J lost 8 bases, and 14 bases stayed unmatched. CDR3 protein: CASSIQGVSTDKQYF. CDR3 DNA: TGCGCCAGCAGCATACAGGGGGTGTCCACTGATAAGCAGTACTTC.

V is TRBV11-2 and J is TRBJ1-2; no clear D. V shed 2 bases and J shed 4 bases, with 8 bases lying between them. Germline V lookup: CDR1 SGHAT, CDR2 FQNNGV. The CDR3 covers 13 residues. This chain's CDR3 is CASSLLRTYGYTF. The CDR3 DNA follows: TGTGCCAGCAGCTTACTTCGGACCTATGGCTACACCTTC.